The clone carrying this TCR beta chain was counted many times. Sample time point: patch test 2, 6 weeks after DPC sensitization. Documented treatment: therapeutic diphenylcyclopropenone sensitization with weekly scalp DPC. The sample belongs to a study of human T cells and chemical hapten exposure. Study-level background: Mostly female patients had alopecia areata, totalis or universalis.

Germline lookup yields CDR1 SGHDN and CDR2 FVKESK. V shed 4 bases and J shed 0 bases, with 7 bases lying between them. The CDR3 spans 14 residues. TCRdb reanalysed the RACE reads using MiXCR and keeps one entry per CDR3 protein. In the table there are just over 350,000 distinct CDR3 sequences, nearly 6.5% of which are singletons. The TCR was taken from a young woman with alopecia areata. Some clones in this sample may be carry-over from other donors' samples. The material sequenced was whole blood, taken in connection with sensitization to the hapten diphenylcyclopropenone (DPC). This rearrangement joins TRBV14 to TRBJ1-3; no reliable D call. The CDR3 loop is CASSPQLSGNTIYF. The CDR3 region has the DNA TGTGCCAGCAGCCCTCAGCTCTCTGGAAACACCATATATTTT.